This T cell receptor (beta chain) was identified in a study of OX40 agonist ivuxolimab in advanced cancers. Produced via immunoSEQ multiplex PCR; TCRdb's table is partial and in-frame only. Of some 60,000 clones in the sample, more than 85% were seen once. Germline V gene data show CDR1 as LNHNV and CDR2 as YYDKDF (reference sequence). Trimming left V 0 bases short and J 4 bases short, with 17 bases between. The CDR3 length is 17 residues. This clone occurred once. The starting material was CD4+ or CD8+ T cells sorted from blood, obtained in a trial of the OX40 agonist ivuxolimab. This sequence originates from an adult with an advanced solid tumor such as melanoma, head and neck, liver or kidney cancer. The chain couples TRBV15 to TRBJ2-3; no definite D call. The CDR3 protein is CATSRDWATNPSDTQYF. CDR3 sequence (DNA): TGTGCCACCAGCAGAGATTGGGCCACGAATCCCTCAGATACGCAGTATTTT. The full variable domain, its missing parts supplied by reference TRBV15 and TRBJ2-3, is DAMVIQNPRYQVTQFGKPVTLSCSQTLNHNVMYWYQQKSSQAPKLLFHYYDKDFNNEADTPDNFQSRRPNTSFCFLDIRSPGLGDTAMYLCATSRDWATNPSDTQYFGPGTRLTVL.